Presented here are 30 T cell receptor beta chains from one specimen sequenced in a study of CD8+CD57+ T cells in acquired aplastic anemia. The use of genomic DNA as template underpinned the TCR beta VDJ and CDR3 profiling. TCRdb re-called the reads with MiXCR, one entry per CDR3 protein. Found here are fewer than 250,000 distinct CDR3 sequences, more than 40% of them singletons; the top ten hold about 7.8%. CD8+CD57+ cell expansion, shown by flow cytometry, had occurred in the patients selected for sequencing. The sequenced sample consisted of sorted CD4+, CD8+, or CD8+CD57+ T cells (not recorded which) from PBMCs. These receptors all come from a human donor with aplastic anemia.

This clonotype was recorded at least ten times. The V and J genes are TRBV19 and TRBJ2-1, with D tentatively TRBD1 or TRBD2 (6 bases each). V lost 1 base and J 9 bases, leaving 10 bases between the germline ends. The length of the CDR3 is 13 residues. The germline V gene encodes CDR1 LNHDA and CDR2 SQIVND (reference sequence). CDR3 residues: CASSIGGASEQFF. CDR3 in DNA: TGTGCCAGTAGTATAGGGGGGGCTAGTGAGCAGTTCTTC.

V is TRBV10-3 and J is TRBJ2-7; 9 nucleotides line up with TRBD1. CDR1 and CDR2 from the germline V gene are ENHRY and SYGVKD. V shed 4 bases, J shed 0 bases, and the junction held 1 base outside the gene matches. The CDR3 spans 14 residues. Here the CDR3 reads CAISGDRVSYEQYF. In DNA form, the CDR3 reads TGTGCCATCAGTGGGGACAGGGTCTCCTACGAGCAGTACTTC.

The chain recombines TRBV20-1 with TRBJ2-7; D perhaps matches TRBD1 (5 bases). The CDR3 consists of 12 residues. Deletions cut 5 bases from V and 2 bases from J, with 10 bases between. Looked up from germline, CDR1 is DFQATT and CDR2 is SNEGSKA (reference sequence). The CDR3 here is CSAQGQAYEQYF. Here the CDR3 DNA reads TGCAGTGCTCAGGGCCAAGCCTACGAGCAGTACTTC.

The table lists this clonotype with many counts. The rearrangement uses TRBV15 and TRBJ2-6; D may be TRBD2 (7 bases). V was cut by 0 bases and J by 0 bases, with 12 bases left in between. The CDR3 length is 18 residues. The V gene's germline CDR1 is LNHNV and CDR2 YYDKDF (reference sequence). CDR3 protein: CATSRERGLLSGANVLTF. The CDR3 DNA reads TGTGCCACCAGCAGAGAGCGGGGGCTACTCTCTGGGGCCAACGTCCTGACTTTC.

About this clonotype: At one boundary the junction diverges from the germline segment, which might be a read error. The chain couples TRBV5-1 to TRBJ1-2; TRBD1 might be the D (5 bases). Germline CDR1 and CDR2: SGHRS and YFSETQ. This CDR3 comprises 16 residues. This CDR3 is CASSEDPVGTAYGYTF. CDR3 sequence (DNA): TGTGCCAGCAGCGAGGACCCCGTGGGGACGGCTTATGGCTACACCTTC.

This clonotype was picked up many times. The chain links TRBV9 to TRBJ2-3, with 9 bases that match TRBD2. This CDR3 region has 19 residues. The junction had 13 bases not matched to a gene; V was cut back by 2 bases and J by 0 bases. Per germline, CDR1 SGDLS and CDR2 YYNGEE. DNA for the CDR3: TGTGCCAGCAGCGTTCCAGCGGGGGGCGATTTGTTTAGCACAGATACGCAGTATTTT. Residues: CASSVPAGGDLFSTDTQYF.

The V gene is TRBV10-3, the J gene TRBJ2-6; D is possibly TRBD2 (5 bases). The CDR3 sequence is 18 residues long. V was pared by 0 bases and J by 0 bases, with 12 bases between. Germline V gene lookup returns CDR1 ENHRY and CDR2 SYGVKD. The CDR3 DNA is TGTGCCATCAGTGAGTCTGGCAGCGGTGACTCTGGGGCCAACGTCCTGACTTTC. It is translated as CAISESGSGDSGANVLTF.

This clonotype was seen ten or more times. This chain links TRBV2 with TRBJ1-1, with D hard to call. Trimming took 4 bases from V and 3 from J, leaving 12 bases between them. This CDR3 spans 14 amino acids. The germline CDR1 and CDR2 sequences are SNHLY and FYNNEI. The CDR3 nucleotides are TGTGCCAGCAGTGTTAGCACCTGGGACACTGAAGCTTTCTTT. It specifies CASSVSTWDTEAFF.

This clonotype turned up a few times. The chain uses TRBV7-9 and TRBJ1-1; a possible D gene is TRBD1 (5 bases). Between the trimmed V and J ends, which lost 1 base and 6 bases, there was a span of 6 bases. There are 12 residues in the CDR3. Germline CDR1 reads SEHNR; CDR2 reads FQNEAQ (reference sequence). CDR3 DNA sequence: TGTGCCAGCAGCTTAGAAGGGGCTGAAGCTTTCTTT. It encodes CASSLEGAEAFF.

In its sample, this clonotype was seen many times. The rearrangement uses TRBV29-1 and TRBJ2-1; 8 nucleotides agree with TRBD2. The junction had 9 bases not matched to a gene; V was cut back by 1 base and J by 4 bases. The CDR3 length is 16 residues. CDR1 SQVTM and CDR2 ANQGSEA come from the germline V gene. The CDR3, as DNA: TGCAGCGTTGAAGGTTACCCGGGAGGGATATACAATGAGCAGTTCTTC. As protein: CSVEGYPGGIYNEQFF.

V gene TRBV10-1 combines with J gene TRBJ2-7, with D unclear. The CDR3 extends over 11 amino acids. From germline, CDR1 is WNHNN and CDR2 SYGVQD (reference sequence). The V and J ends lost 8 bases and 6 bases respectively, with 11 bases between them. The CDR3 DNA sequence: TGCGCCAGCTCGGTAGGTAGCGAGCAGTACTTC. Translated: CASSVGSEQYF.

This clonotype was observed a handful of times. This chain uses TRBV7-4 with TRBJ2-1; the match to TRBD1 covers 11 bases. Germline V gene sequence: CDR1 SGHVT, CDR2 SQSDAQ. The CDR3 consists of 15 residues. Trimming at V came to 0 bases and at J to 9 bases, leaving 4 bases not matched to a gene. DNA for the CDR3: TGTGCCAGCAGCTTAGCGGGGGGACAGGGGGTTGAGCAGTTCTTC. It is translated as CASSLAGGQGVEQFF.

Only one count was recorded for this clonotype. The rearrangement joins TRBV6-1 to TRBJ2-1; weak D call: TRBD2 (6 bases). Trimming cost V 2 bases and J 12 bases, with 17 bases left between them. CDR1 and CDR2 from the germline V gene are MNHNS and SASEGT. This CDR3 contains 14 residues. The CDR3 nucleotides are TGTGCCAGCAGTGAATTCCGGGGAGGAGATACGCAGTTCTTC. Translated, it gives CASSEFRGGDTQFF.

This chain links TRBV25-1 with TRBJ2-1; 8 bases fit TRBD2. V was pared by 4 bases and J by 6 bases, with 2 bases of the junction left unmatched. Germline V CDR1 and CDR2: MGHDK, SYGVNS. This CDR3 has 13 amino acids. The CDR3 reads CASSGLAPNEQFF. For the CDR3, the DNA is TGTGCCAGCAGTGGACTAGCGCCCAATGAGCAGTTCTTC.

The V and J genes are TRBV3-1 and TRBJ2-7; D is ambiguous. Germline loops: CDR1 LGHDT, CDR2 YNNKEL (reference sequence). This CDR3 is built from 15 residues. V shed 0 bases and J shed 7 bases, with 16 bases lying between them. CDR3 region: CASSQDLSFPEEQYF. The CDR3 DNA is TGTGCCAGCAGCCAAGATTTAAGTTTTCCCGAGGAGCAGTACTTC.

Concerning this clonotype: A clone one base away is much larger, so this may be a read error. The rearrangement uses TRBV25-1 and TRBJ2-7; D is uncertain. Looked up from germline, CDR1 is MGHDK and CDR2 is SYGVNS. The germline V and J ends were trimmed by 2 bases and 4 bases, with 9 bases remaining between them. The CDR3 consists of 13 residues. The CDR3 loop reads CASSEKGTYEQYF. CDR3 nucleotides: TGTGCCAGCAGTGAAAAGGGTACTTACGAGCAGTACTTC.

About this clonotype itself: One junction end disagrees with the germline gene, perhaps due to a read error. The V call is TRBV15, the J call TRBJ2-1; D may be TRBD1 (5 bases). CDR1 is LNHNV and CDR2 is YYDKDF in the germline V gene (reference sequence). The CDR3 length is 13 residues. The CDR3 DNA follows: TGCGCCACCGCCCAGGGAACCTACAATGAGCAGTCCTTC. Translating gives CATAQGTYNEQSF. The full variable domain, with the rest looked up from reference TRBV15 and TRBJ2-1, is DAMVIQNPRYQVTQFGKPVTLSCSQTLNHNVMYWYQQKSSQAPKLLFHYYDKDFNNEADTPDNFQSRRPNTSFCFLDIRSPGLGDTAMYLCATAQGTYNEQSFGPGTRLTVL.

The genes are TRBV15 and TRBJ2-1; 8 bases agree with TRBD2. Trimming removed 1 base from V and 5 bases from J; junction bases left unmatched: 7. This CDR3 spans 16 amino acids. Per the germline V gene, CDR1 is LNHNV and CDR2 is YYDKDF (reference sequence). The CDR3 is CATSRGRGGPNNEQFF. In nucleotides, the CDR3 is TGTGCCACCAGCAGAGGTCGGGGGGGGCCTAACAATGAGCAGTTCTTC.

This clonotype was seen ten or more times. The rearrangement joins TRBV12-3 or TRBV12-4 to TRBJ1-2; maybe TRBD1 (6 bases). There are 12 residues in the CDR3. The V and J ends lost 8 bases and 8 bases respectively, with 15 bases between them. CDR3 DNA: TGTGCCAGCCGCGAGGGGGGGCTCGGCTACACCTTC. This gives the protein CASREGGLGYTF.

The CDR3 is CASSKGGDYGYTF. CDR3 nucleotides: TGTGCCAGCAGCAAGGGGGGGGACTATGGCTACACCTTC. The V and J genes are TRBV7-3 and TRBJ1-2; D possibly corresponds to TRBD1 (6 bases). Trimming left V 5 bases short and J 3 bases short, with 10 bases between. The germline CDR1 and CDR2 sequences are SGHTA and FQGTGA. This CDR3 comprises 13 residues.

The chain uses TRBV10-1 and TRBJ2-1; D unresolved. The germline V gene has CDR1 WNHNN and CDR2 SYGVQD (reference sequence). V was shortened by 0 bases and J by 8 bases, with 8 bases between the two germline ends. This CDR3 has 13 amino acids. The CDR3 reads CASSESVRDEQFF. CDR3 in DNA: TGCGCCAGCAGTGAGTCGGTCCGGGATGAGCAGTTCTTC.

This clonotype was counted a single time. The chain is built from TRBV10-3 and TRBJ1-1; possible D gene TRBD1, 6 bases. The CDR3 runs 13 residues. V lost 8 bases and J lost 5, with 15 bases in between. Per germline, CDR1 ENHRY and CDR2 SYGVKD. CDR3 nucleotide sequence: TGTGCCATCGGTCAGGGGTCGAGAACTGAAGCTTTCTTT. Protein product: CAIGQGSRTEAFF.

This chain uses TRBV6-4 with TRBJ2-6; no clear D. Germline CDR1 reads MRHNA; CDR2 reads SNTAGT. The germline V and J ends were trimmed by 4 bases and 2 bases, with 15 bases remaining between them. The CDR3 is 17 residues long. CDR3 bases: TGTGCCAGCAGTGTCGATCCCGAAGGCACTGGGGCCAACGTCCTGACTTTC. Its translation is CASSVDPEGTGANVLTF.

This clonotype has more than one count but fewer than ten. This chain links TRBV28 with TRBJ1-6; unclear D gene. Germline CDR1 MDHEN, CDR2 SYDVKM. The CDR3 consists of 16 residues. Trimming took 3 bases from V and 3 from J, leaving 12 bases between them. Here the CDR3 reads CASSFVRDFYNSPLHF. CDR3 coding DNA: TGTGCCAGCAGTTTTGTACGGGATTTCTATAATTCACCCCTCCACTTT.

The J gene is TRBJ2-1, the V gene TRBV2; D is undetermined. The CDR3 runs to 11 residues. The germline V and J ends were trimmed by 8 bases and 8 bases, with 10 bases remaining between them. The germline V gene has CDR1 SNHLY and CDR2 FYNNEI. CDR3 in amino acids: CASDARYEQFF. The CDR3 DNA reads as TGTGCCAGCGACGCCCGATATGAGCAGTTCTTC.

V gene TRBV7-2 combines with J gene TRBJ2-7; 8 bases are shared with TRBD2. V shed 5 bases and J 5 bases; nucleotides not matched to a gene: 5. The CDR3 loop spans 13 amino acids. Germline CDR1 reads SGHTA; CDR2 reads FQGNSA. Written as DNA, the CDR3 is TGTGCCAGCAGCCTTAAGCGGGGGAACGAGCAGTACTTC. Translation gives CASSLKRGNEQYF. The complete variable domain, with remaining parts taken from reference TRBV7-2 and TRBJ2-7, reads GAGVSQSPSNKVTEKGKDVELRCDPISGHTALYWYRQSLGQGLEFLIYFQGNSAPDKSGLPSDRFSAERTGGSVSTLTIQRTQQEDSAVYLCASSLKRGNEQYFGPGTRLTVT.

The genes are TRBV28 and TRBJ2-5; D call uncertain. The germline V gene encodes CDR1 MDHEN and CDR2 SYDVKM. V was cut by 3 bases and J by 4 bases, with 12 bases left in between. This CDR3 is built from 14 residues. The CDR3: CASSFPDSGETQYF. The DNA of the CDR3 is TGTGCCAGCAGTTTTCCGGATTCGGGAGAGACCCAGTACTTC.

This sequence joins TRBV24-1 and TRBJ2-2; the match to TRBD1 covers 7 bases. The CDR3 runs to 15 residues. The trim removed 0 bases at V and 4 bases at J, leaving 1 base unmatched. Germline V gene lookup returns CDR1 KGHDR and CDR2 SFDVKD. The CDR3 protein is CATSDLGQATGELFF. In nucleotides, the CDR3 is TGTGCCACCAGTGATTTGGGACAGGCCACCGGGGAGCTGTTTTTT.

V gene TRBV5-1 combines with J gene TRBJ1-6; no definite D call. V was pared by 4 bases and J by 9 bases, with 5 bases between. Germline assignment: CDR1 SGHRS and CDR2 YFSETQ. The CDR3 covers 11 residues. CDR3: CASSTISPLHF. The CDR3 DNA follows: TGCGCCAGCAGCACCATTTCACCCCTCCACTTT.

CDR3: CASSHKPGQGFRYGYTF. The CDR3 bases are TGCGCCAGCAGCCATAAACCGGGACAGGGTTTCAGATATGGCTACACCTTC. The chain links TRBV4-3 to TRBJ1-2, with 9 bases lining up with TRBD1. Germline CDR1 is LGHNA and CDR2 is YSLEER. The CDR3 consists of 17 residues. The trim removed 3 bases at V and 5 bases at J, leaving 13 bases unmatched.